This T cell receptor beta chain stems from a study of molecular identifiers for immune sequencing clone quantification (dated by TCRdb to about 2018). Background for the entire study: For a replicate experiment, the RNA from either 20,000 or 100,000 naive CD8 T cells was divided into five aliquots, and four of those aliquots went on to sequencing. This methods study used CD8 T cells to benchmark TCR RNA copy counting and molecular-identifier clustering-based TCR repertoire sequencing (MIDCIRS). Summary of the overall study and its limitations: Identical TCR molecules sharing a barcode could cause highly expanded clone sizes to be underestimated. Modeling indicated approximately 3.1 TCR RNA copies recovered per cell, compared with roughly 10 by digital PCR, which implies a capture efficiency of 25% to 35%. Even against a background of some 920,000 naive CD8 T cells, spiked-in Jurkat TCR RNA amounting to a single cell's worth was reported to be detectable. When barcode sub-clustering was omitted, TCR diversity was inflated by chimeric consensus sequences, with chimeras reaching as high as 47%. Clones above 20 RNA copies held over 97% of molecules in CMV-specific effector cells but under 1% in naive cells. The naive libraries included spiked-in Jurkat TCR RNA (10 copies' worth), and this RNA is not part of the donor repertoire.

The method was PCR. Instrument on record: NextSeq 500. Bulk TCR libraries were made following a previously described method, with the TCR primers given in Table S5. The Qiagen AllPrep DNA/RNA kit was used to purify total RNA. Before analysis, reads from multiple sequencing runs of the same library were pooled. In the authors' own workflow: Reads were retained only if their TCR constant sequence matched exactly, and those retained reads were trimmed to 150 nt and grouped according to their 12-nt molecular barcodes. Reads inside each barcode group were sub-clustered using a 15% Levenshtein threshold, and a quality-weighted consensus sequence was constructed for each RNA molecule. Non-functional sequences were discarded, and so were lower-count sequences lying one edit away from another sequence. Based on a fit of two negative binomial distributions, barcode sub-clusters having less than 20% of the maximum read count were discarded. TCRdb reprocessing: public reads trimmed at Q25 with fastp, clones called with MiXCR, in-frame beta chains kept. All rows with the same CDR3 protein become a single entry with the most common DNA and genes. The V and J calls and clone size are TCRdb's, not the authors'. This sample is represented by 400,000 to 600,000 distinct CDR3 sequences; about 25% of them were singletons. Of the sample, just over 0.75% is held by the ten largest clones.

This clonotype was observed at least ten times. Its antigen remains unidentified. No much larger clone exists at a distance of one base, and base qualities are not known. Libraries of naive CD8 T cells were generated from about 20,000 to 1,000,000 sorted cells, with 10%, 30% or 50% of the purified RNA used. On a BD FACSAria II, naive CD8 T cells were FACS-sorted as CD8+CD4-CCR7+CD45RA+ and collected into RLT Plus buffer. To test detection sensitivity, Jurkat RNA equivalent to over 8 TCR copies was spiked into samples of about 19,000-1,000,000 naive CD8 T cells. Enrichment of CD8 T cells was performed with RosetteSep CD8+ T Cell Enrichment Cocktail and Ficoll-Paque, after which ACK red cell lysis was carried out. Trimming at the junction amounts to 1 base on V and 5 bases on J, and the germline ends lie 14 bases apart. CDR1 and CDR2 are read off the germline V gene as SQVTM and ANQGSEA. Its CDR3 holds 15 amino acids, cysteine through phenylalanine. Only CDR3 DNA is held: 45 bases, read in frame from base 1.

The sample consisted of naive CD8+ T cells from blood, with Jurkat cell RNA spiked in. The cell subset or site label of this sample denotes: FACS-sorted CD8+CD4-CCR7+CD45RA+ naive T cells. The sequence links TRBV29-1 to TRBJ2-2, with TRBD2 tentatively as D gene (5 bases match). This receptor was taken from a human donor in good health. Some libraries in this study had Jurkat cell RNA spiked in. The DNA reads TGCAGCGTTGAAGGGAGCGGAGCGGAAACCGGGGAGCTGTTTTTT. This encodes CSVEGSGAETGELFF.